The text below deals with one T cell receptor (beta chain). Antigen: not known. The CDR3 is made up of 20 amino acids. The germline CDR1 and CDR2 sequences are SGHAT and FQNNGV. After removal of 6 bases from V and 5 bases from J, the junction contained 24 bases not matched to a gene. The data are from a study of T cells in Graves' hyperthyroidism and ophthalmopathy. Findings of the study overall: Within blood appeared most thyroid clonotypes that had expanded above 0.001.

Each person with ophthalmopathy scored at least 3 on the Clinical Activity Score, reached NOSPECS grade 4 or higher, and had been ill under 3 months. PBMCs were sourced from roughly 10 ml fresh peripheral blood. What was amplified from RNA transcripts were TCR beta CDR3 regions. During a first-round RT-PCR of the TCR CDR3, the HTBI primer set was used. Using its own MiXCR run on the multiplex PCR reads, TCRdb lists one record per CDR3 protein. The sample carries around 350,000 distinct CDR3 sequences, about 15% recorded once. The sequence came from a woman aged 60-75 years with Graves' ophthalmopathy. The chain joins TRBV11-2 to TRBJ2-7; 11 bases line up with TRBD2. Sequencing was carried out using blood. The CDR3 region is CASRPMGGLAVSQGENEQYF. For the CDR3, the DNA is TGTGCCAGCAGACCTATGGGGGGACTAGCGGTTTCCCAGGGGGAAAACGAGCAGTACTTC. The whole variable domain, filled in from reference TRBV11-2 and TRBJ2-7, reads EAGVAQSPRYKIIEKRQSVAFWCNPISGHATLYWYQQILGQGPKLLIQFQNNGVVDDSQLPKDRFSAERLKGVDSTLKIQPAKLEDSAVYLCASRPMGGLAVSQGENEQYFGPGTRLTVT.